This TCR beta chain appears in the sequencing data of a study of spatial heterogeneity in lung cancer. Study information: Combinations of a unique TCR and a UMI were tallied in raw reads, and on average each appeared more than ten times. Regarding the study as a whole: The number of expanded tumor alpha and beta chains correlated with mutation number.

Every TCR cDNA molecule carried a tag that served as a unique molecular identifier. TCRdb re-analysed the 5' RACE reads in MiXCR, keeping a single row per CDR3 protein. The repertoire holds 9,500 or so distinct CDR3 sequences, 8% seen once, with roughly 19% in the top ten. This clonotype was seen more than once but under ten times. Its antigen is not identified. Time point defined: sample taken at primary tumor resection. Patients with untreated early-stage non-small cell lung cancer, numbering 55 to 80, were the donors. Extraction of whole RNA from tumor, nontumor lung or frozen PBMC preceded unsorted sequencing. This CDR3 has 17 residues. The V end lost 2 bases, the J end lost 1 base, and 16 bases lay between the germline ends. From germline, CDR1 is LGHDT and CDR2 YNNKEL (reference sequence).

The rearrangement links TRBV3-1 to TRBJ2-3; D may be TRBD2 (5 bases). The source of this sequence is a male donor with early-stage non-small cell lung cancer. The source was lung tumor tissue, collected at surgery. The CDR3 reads CASSQTVRDSGTDTQYF. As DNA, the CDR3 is TGTGCCAGCAGCCAAACCGTGAGGGATTCGGGCACAGATACGCAGTATTTT.